Presented here are 21 T cell receptor beta chains from one specimen sequenced in a study of cytomegalovirus exposure and HLA in healthy donors. PCR used 60 Vbeta primers and 13 Jbeta primers. Clones were read by immunoSEQ multiplex PCR, and TCRdb kept only the in-frame ones, dropping some. There are 100,000 to 150,000 clones in the sample; about 80% occur only once, and 5% to 5.5% lies in the top ten. The sequencing input was PBMCs. The receptor source for this set is a man younger than 40 in good health and CMV-seronegative.

The V gene is TRBV5-4, the J gene TRBJ2-1, with 9 bases aligning to TRBD2. The ends lost 1 base at V and 7 bases at J; junction bases unmatched: 6. Germline V gene sequence: CDR1 SGHNT, CDR2 YYREEE (reference sequence). There are 15 residues in the CDR3. The DNA for the CDR3 is TGTGCCAGCAGCTTGAGTAGCGGGAGTTCTAATGAGCAGTTCTTC. It specifies CASSLSSGSSNEQFF.

The rearrangement joins TRBV6-1 to TRBJ1-5; no reliable D call. V shed 0 bases and J shed 2 bases, with 5 bases lying between them. Germline loops: CDR1 MNHNS, CDR2 SASEGT. The CDR3 extends over 14 amino acids. The CDR3 DNA reads TGTGCCAGCAGTGAAGCCGGGGGCAATCAGCCCCAGCATTTT. Residues: CASSEAGGNQPQHF.

The J gene is TRBJ1-4, the V gene TRBV19; TRBD1 matches at 7 bases. The CDR3 runs 14 residues. Germline V gives CDR1 LNHDA, CDR2 SQIVND (reference sequence). The ends lost 5 bases at V and 7 bases at J; junction bases unmatched: 7. CDR3 sequence reads: CASSPTGTSEKLFF. The CDR3 region has the DNA TGTGCCAGTAGTCCGACAGGGACAAGTGAAAAACTGTTTTTT.

The V call is TRBV6-6, the J call TRBJ1-2; the D gene is possibly TRBD1 (5 bases). CDR1 is MNHNY and CDR2 is SVGAGI in the germline V gene (reference sequence). The CDR3 sequence is 14 residues long. V was pared by 4 bases and J by 2 bases, with 11 bases between. CDR3 in amino acids: CASSFRGINYGYTF. CDR3 in DNA: TGTGCCAGCAGTTTCCGGGGGATCAACTATGGCTACACCTTC.

The rearrangement links TRBV7-2 to TRBJ1-5; D remains unclear. The V and J ends lost 5 bases and 2 bases respectively, with 16 bases between them. CDR3 length equals 16 residues. CDR1 and CDR2 (germline): SGHTA, FQGNSA. CDR3 region: CASSSGTRAGNQPQHF. Here the CDR3 DNA reads TGTGCCAGCAGCAGCGGAACTCGGGCGGGCAATCAGCCCCAGCATTTT.

This clone occurred once. This chain uses TRBV29-1 with TRBJ2-7; TRBD2 might be the D (5 bases). The CDR3 has 13 amino acids. Looked up from germline, CDR1 is SQVTM and CDR2 is ANQGSEA. The V and J ends lost 4 bases and 6 bases respectively, with 16 bases between them. As DNA, the CDR3 is TGCAGCGTTGCGGTAGCGTCTCCTGGCGAGCAGTACTTC. Its translation is CSVAVASPGEQYF.

This clone is a singleton in its sample. The V and J genes are TRBV15 and TRBJ2-7, with D uncertain. Germline V gene sequence: CDR1 LNHNV, CDR2 YYDKDF (reference sequence). CDR3 size: 15 residues. Trimming pared 0 bases from V and 6 bases from J, leaving 15 bases between. In DNA, the CDR3 is TGTGCCACCAGCAGAGATCACGGAGAAACGGCCGAGCAGTACTTC. Protein sequence: CATSRDHGETAEQYF.

Comment on this clone: At the DNA level, this CDR3 is encoded by other sequences in the same sample as well. This rearrangement joins TRBV28 to TRBJ1-2, with D possibly matching TRBD1 (6 bases). Trimming removed 6 bases from V and 4 bases from J, with 9 bases in between. Germline V CDR1 and CDR2: MDHEN, SYDVKM. The CDR3 totals 12 residues. CDR3: CASRSRGYGYTF. The CDR3 bases are TGTGCCAGCAGATCCAGGGGCTATGGCTACACCTTC.

This chain uses TRBV28 with TRBJ2-2, with D tentatively TRBD2 (5 bases). This CDR3 has 14 amino acids. V lost 6 bases to trimming and J lost 1 base, with 9 bases between them. CDR1 is MDHEN, CDR2 SYDVKM, per germline. Written as DNA, the CDR3 is TGTGCCAGCAGGTCCCGGGGGAACACCGGGGAGCTGTTTTTT. Translated: CASRSRGNTGELFF.

V and J are TRBV18 and TRBJ1-2; TRBD1 aligns across 7 bases. CDR3 length: 15 residues. J gave up 8 bases and V 0 bases, and 9 bases lay outside the gene matches. The germline CDR1 and CDR2 sequences are KGHSH and LQKENI. In DNA form, the CDR3 reads TGTGCCAGCTCACCACCGGAGGGGGCCGCGGCCGGCTACACCTTC. It translates to CASSPPEGAAAGYTF.

This chain links TRBV27 with TRBJ1-4, with 7 bases that match TRBD1. V gave up 6 bases and J gave up 3 bases; unmatched junction bases: 10. The CDR3 has 16 amino acids. The germline V gene has CDR1 MNHEY and CDR2 SMNVEV (reference sequence). Here the CDR3 DNA reads TGTGCCAGCAGCACGAACAGGGGTTGGGCTAATGAAAAACTGTTTTTT. This encodes CASSTNRGWANEKLFF.

The rearrangement joins TRBV28 to TRBJ2-5, with D uncertain. The ends were cut back, 7 bases at V and 0 bases at J, with 9 bases in the middle. The CDR3 totals 13 residues. In germline, CDR1 is MDHEN, CDR2 SYDVKM. CDR3 nucleotides: TGTGCCAGCAATAACGGAGACCAAGAGACCCAGTACTTC. Translated, it gives CASNNGDQETQYF. The whole variable domain, remainder taken from reference TRBV28 and TRBJ2-5, is DVKVTQSSRYLVKRTGEKVFLECVQDMDHENMFWYRQDPGLGLRLIYFSYDVKMKEKGDIPEGYSVSREKKERFSLILESASTNQTSMYLCASNNGDQETQYFGPGTRLLVL.

DNA for the CDR3: TGTGCCAGCAGTTTACACAGTAACTATGGCTACACCTTC. This sequence encodes CASSLHSNYGYTF. This chain uses TRBV27 with TRBJ1-2; D is unclear. CDR3 length equals 13 residues. V lost 2 bases and J 1 base, leaving 5 bases between the germline ends. Germline values: CDR1 MNHEY, CDR2 SMNVEV (reference sequence).

This clone has only a few counts. The chain couples TRBV6-4 to TRBJ2-3; possible D gene TRBD1, 6 bases. The V gene's germline CDR1 is MRHNA and CDR2 SNTAGT. V lost 0 bases, J lost 7 bases, and 8 bases lay in between. This CDR3 contains 13 residues. For the CDR3, the DNA is TGTGCCAGCAGTGACTCGGACAGTCATACGCAGTATTTT. It specifies CASSDSDSHTQYF.

The rearrangement links TRBV11-3 to TRBJ2-5; tentatively, D is TRBD2 (6 bases). There are 13 residues in the CDR3. The ends were cut back, 4 bases at V and 1 base at J, with 7 bases in the middle. In germline, CDR1 is SGHNT, CDR2 YENEEA. The CDR3: CASSWGVQETQYF. The DNA for the CDR3 is TGTGCCAGCAGCTGGGGGGTCCAAGAGACCCAGTACTTC.

DNA for the CDR3: TGTGCCAGCAGTTTACGGGAGCGGGTAGATACGCAGTATTTT. This gives the protein CASSLRERVDTQYF. This chain uses TRBV28 with TRBJ2-3; the D gene is possibly TRBD2 (6 bases). Germline V CDR1 and CDR2: MDHEN, SYDVKM. The CDR3 loop spans 14 amino acids. The V end lost 2 bases, the J end lost 5 bases, and 11 bases lay between the germline ends.

The chain combines TRBV4-1 with TRBJ2-1; TRBD1 matches at 7 bases. With 1 base clipped from V and 5 bases from J, the junction kept 2 bases outside the gene matches. The CDR3 consists of 14 residues. Germline CDR1 reads MGHRA; CDR2 reads YSYEKL. CDR3: CASSQVGQNNEQFF. CDR3 bases: TGCGCCAGCAGCCAAGTGGGACAGAACAATGAGCAGTTCTTC.

This clone has just a few counts. The chain carries TRBV6-6 and TRBJ2-2, with unresolved D. This CDR3 is built from 15 residues. V dropped 5 bases and J dropped 1 base, with 11 bases sitting between them. Germline-derived CDR1 and CDR2 are MNHNY and SVGAGI (reference sequence). CDR3: CASSNLRQNTGELFF. CDR3 sequence (DNA): TGTGCCAGCAGTAACCTCCGACAGAACACCGGGGAGCTGTTTTTT.

This clone is a singleton in its sample. The CDR3 sequence is CASSLAVNTEAFF. The CDR3 region has the DNA TGTGCCAGCAGCTTGGCCGTGAACACTGAAGCTTTCTTT. The chain has TRBV5-6 and TRBJ1-1; D is ambiguous. There are 13 residues in the CDR3. Germline V lookup: CDR1 SGHDT, CDR2 YYEEEE. Trimming took off 0 bases at V and 0 bases at J, with 3 bases between the two ends.

This chain joins TRBV2 and TRBJ2-3; TRBD2 agrees at 9 bases. Germline CDR1 is SNHLY and CDR2 is FYNNEI. The CDR3 has 15 amino acids. With 7 bases clipped from V and 3 bases from J, the junction kept 8 bases outside the gene matches. For the CDR3, the DNA is TGTGCCAGCATAAGGTATAGCGGGAGTACAGATACGCAGTATTTT. As protein: CASIRYSGSTDTQYF.

J is TRBJ2-7 and V is TRBV6-6, with D maybe TRBD2 (6 bases). CDR3 length equals 14 residues. Germline CDR1 reads MNHNY; CDR2 reads SVGAGI (reference sequence). V gave up 2 bases and J gave up 3 bases, with 11 bases separating them. The CDR3 sequence is CASSYRGSNYEQYF. The DNA for the CDR3 is TGTGCCAGCAGTTACCGGGGGTCCAACTACGAGCAGTACTTC.